The entry below gives a single T cell receptor beta chain sequence along with its context. Its antigen remains unidentified. Only in-frame clones appear in the TCRdb table, and some are missing; sequencing was by immunoSEQ multiplex PCR. The sample comprises around 35,000 clones, approximately 72% of which are singletons, and over 2.5% rests with the top ten. The sample is drawn from a study of vaccination effects on CD4 cells after COVID-19. Germline V gives CDR1 MNHEY, CDR2 SVGAGI. V lost 2 bases to trimming and J lost 1 base, with 15 bases between them. The CDR3 is 16 amino acids. CD4+ T cell isolation took place after 10 days of culture. The authors exchanged half the medium for IL-2 medium on days 3 and 7.

The source material was CD4+ T cells from PBMCs cultured without peptide, sampled before COVID-19 vaccination. The chain joins TRBV6-5 to TRBJ2-7; D is possibly TRBD1 (6 bases). This clonotype was sampled from a human donor who received a COVID-19 vaccine. CDR3 in amino acids: CASSYGLTGGSYEQYF. The CDR3 DNA reads TGTGCCAGCAGTTACGGTCTGACAGGTGGGTCCTACGAGCAGTACTTC.